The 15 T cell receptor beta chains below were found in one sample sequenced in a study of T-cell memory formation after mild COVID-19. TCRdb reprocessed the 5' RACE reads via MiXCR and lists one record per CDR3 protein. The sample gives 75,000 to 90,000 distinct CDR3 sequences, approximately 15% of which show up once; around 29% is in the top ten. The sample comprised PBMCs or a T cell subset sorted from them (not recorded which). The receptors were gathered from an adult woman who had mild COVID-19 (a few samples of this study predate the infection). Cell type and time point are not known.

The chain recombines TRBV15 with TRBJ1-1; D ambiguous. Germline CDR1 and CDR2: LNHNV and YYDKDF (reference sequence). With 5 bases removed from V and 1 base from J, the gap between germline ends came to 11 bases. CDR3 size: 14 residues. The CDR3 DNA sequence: TGTGCCACCAGCCCCCGGGTGGGGAACACTGAAGCTTTCTTT. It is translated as CATSPRVGNTEAFF.

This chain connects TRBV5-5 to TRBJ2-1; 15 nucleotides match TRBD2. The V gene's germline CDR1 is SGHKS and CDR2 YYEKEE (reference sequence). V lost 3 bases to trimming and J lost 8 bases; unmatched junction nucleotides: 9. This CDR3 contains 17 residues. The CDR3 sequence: CASSWSPGLAGGHEQFF. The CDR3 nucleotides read TGTGCCAGCAGCTGGAGCCCGGGACTAGCGGGGGGCCATGAGCAGTTCTTC.

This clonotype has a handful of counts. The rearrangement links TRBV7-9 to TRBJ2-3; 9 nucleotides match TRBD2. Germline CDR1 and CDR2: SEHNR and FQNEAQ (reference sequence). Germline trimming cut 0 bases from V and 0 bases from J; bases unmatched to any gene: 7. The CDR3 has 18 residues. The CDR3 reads CASSLASGSSSSTDTQYF. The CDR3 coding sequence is TGTGCCAGCAGCTTAGCTAGCGGGAGTTCTTCTAGCACAGATACGCAGTATTTT.

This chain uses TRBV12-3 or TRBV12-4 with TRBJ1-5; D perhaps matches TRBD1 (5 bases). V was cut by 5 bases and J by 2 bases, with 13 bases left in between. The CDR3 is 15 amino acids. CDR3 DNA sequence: TGTGCCAGCAGTCCCGCGGGGGGGGGCAATCAGCCCCAGCATTTT. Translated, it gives CASSPAGGGNQPQHF.

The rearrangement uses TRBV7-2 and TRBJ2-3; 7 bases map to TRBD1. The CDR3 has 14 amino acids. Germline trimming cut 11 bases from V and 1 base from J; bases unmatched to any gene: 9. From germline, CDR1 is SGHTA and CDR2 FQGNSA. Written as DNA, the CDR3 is TGTGCCCTAGACAGGGAAGGAGGCACAGATACGCAGTATTTT. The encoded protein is CALDREGGTDTQYF.

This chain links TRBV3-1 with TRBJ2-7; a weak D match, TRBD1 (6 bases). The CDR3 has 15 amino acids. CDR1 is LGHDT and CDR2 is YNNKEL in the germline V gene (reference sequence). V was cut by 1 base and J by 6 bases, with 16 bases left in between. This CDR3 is CASSQVTGPPGEQYF. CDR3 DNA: TGTGCCAGCAGCCAAGTCACAGGGCCCCCGGGCGAGCAGTACTTC.

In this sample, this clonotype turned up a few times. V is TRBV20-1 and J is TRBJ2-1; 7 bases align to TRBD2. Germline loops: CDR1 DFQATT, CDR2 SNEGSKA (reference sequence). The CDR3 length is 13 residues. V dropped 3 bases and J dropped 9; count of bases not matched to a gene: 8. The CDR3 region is CSARDASGPEQFF. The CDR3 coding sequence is TGCAGTGCTAGGGACGCTAGCGGTCCTGAGCAGTTCTTC.

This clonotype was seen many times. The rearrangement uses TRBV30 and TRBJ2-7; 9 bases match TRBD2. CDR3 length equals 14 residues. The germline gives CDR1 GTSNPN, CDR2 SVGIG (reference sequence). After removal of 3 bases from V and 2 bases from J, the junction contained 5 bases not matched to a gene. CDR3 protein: CAWSDQRGAYEQYF. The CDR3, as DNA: TGTGCCTGGAGCGATCAGCGGGGGGCCTACGAGCAGTACTTC.

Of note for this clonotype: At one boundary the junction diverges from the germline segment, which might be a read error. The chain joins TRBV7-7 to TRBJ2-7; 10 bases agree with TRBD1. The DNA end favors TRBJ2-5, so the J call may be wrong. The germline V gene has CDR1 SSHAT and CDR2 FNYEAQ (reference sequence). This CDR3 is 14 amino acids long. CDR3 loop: CASSPTGGAETQYF. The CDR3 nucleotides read TGTGCTAGCAGCCCGACAGGGGGCGCAGAGACCCAGTACTTC.

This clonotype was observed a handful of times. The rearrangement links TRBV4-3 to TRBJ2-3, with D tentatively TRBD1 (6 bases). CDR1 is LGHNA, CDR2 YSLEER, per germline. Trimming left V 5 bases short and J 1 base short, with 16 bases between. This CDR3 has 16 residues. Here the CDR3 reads CASSKTGTRGTDTQYF. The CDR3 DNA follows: TGCGCCAGCAGCAAAACAGGGACGAGGGGCACAGATACGCAGTATTTT.

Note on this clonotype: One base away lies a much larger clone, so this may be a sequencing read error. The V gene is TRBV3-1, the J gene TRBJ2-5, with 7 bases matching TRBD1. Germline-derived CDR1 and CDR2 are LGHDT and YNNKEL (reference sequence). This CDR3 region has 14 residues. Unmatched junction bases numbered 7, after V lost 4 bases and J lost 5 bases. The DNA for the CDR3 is TGTGCCAGCAGCCCCAGACAGGGTGGGGAGACCCAGTACTTC. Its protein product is CASSPRQGGETQYF.

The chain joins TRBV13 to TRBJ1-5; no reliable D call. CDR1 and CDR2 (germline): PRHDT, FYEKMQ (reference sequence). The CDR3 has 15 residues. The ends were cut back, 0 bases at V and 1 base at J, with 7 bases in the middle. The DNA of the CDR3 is TGTGCCAGCAGCTTAGGGGGCAGAAGCAATCAGCCCCAGCATTTT. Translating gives CASSLGGRSNQPQHF.

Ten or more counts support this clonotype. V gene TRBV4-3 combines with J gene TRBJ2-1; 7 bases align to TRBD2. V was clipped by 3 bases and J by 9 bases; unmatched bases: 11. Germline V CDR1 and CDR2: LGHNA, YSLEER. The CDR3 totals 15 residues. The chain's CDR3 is CASSHRALREGEQFF. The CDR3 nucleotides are TGCGCCAGCAGCCATCGGGCCCTTAGGGAGGGTGAGCAGTTCTTC.

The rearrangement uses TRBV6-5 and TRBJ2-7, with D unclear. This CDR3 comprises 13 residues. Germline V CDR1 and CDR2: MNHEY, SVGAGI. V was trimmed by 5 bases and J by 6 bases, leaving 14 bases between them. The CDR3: CASSTQPRSEQYF. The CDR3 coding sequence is TGTGCCAGCAGTACCCAACCACGGTCCGAGCAGTACTTC.

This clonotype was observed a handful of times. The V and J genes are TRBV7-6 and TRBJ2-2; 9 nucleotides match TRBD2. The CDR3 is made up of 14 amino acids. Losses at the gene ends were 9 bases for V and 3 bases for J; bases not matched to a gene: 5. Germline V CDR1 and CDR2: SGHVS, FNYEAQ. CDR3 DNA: TGTGCCAGTTTAAGCGGGGGGTACACCGGGGAGCTGTTTTTT. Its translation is CASLSGGYTGELFF.